The entry below describes one T cell receptor (beta chain). These data belong to a study of CD8 T cells in Susac syndrome. V lost 5 bases and J lost 5, with 16 bases in between. Germline lookup yields CDR1 MNHEY and CDR2 SMNVEV (reference sequence). The CDR3 is 14 amino acids. About 0.45 to 1 ug RNA was reverse transcribed with random hexamers. MiXCR, run by TCRdb on the immunoSEQ multiplex PCR reads, gives a single entry per CDR3 protein. Of almost 450,000 distinct CDR3 sequences in the sample, approximately 85% are singletons; the top ten hold roughly 0.1%. This chain connects TRBV27 to TRBJ2-7; perhaps TRBD1 as D (7 bases). The sequenced material came from CD8+ T cells from PBMCs. The sequence was obtained from a human donor with multiple sclerosis. As DNA, the CDR3 is TGTGCCAGCAGTCCAGCAGGGGGGTTCAACGAGCAGTACTTC. Amino acid sequence: CASSPAGGFNEQYF.